Presented here are 27 T cell receptor beta chains from one specimen sequenced in a study of blood T cell repertoires in COVID-19. Assay: immunoSEQ multiplex PCR; the TCRdb copy retains only in-frame clones and omits some. The sample lists almost 350,000 clones, roughly 90% seen once, with less than 5% in the top ten. The sample comprised peripheral blood. These receptors all come from a woman in her sixties with COVID-19, enrolled during active disease.

This sequence joins TRBV10-3 and TRBJ1-6; TRBD1 is a possible D gene (5 bases). Trimming took 4 bases from V and 6 from J, leaving 13 bases between them. Germline V gene lookup returns CDR1 ENHRY and CDR2 SYGVKD. The length of the CDR3 is 15 residues. DNA of the CDR3: TGTGCCATCAGTGGGGAGGGGAACGCTAATTCACCCCTCCACTTT. It yields the protein CAISGEGNANSPLHF.

The chain links TRBV10-3 to TRBJ2-1; 8 bases fit TRBD2. The CDR3 totals 16 residues. V lost 3 bases to trimming and J lost 8 bases; unmatched junction nucleotides: 12. CDR1 and CDR2 (germline): ENHRY, SYGVKD. The CDR3 sequence: CAISEGSGGLGDEQFF. The CDR3 region has the DNA TGTGCCATCAGTGAAGGCTCGGGGGGGCTTGGAGATGAGCAGTTCTTC.

This chain links TRBV5-4 with TRBJ1-2, with 7 positions matching TRBD1. The CDR3 is 13 residues long. Trimming at V came to 2 bases and at J to 2 bases, leaving 0 bases not matched to a gene. Per germline, CDR1 SGHNT and CDR2 YYREEE (reference sequence). DNA of the CDR3: TGTGCCAGCAGCTTCAGGGGGAACTATGGCTACACCTTC. Its translation: CASSFRGNYGYTF. The complete variable domain, with remaining parts taken from reference TRBV5-4 and TRBJ1-2, reads ETGVTQSPTHLIKTRGQQVTLRCSSQSGHNTVSWYQQALGQGPQFIFQYYREEENGRGNFPPRFSGLQFPNYSSELNVNALELDDSALYLCASSFRGNYGYTFGSGTRLTVV.

This chain links TRBV28 with TRBJ2-1, with a weak D call TRBD1 (6 bases). V lost 4 bases to trimming and J lost 7 bases, with 14 bases between them. Germline CDR1 is MDHEN and CDR2 is SYDVKM. This CDR3 has 14 residues. Here the CDR3 DNA reads TGTGCCAGCAGTTCCGGGACACGGTATAATGAGCAGTTCTTC. It codes for CASSSGTRYNEQFF.

The sample holds one count of this clone. V and J are TRBV14 and TRBJ2-7; D is possibly TRBD2 (5 bases). The CDR3 is made up of 16 amino acids. V was clipped by 3 bases and J by 4 bases, with 19 bases between them. Per germline, CDR1 SGHDN and CDR2 FVKESK. This CDR3 is CASSQRSMAGKYEQYF. CDR3 nucleotide sequence: TGTGCCAGCAGCCAGAGATCAATGGCGGGCAAATACGAGCAGTACTTC.

This chain uses TRBV6-6 with TRBJ1-3, with D perhaps TRBD1 (6 bases). Trimming removed 5 bases at V and 0 bases at J, with 14 bases between. The germline V gene encodes CDR1 MNHNY and CDR2 SVGAGI (reference sequence). This CDR3 spans 16 amino acids. The CDR3 region has the DNA TGTGCCAGCAGTGGACTCAGGGGAAACTCTGGAAACACCATATATTTT. Translating it yields CASSGLRGNSGNTIYF.

The rearrangement links TRBV5-1 to TRBJ2-2; 7 bases agree with TRBD1. The CDR3 totals 14 residues. J was trimmed by 4 bases and V by 5 bases; bases with no gene match: 5. The germline V gene has CDR1 SGHRS and CDR2 YFSETQ. CDR3 nucleotides: TGCGCCAGCAGGCTAACAGGGGCCACCGGGGAGCTGTTTTTT. It translates to CASRLTGATGELFF. Together with reference TRBV5-1 and TRBJ2-2, the CDR3 gives the full variable domain: KAGVTQTPRYLIKTRGQQVTLSCSPISGHRSVSWYQQTPGQGLQFLFEYFSETQRNKGNFPGRFSGRQFSNSRSEMNVSTLELGDSALYLCASRLTGATGELFFGEGSRLTVL.

The chain combines TRBV19 with TRBJ2-3; 8 nucleotides match TRBD1. CDR3 size: 15 residues. Germline CDR1 and CDR2: LNHDA and SQIVND (reference sequence). V shed 5 bases, J shed 3 bases, and the junction held 7 bases outside the gene matches. The CDR3 spells CASSPQGAGTDTQYF. The CDR3 DNA is TGTGCCAGTAGTCCCCAGGGGGCGGGAACAGATACGCAGTATTTT.

The table lists this clone with a count of one. This chain connects TRBV28 to TRBJ1-4; the D is unclear. The CDR3 length is 14 residues. The V end lost 3 bases, the J end lost 7 bases, and 12 bases lay between the germline ends. Germline CDR1 MDHEN, CDR2 SYDVKM. Here the CDR3 DNA reads TGTGCCAGCAGTTTGTCCGGCGGGAGTGAAAAACTGTTTTTT. This gives the protein CASSLSGGSEKLFF.

This sequence joins TRBV6-5 and TRBJ1-2, with TRBD1 identical over 10 bases. CDR1 MNHEY and CDR2 SVGAGI come from the germline V gene. V shed 6 bases, J shed 4 bases, and the junction held 8 bases outside the gene matches. This CDR3 is built from 15 residues. The CDR3 bases are TGTGCCAGCAGCCTTTCCGGGACAGGGGCCTATGGCTACACCTTC. Translating gives CASSLSGTGAYGYTF.

The chain links TRBV19 to TRBJ1-6; 9 positions agree with TRBD1. The CDR3 consists of 17 residues. Looked up from germline, CDR1 is LNHDA and CDR2 is SQIVND (reference sequence). V lost 2 bases to trimming and J lost 8 bases; unmatched junction nucleotides: 10. The CDR3 protein is CASSIISGQGSYSPLHF. In DNA form, the CDR3 reads TGTGCCAGTAGTATAATTTCGGGACAGGGATCCTATTCACCCCTCCACTTT.

A word on this clone: This same CDR3 is encoded by further DNA sequences in the sample. The rearrangement uses TRBV28 and TRBJ1-2; no reliable D call. This CDR3 spans 13 amino acids. Trimming took 1 base from V and 2 from J, leaving 5 bases between them. CDR1 is MDHEN, CDR2 SYDVKM, per germline. In DNA form, the CDR3 reads TGTGCCAGCAGTTTATCAGGAAACTATGGCTACACCTTC. It specifies CASSLSGNYGYTF.

The chain uses TRBV7-3 and TRBJ2-2, with D maybe TRBD2 (6 bases). The CDR3 has 15 amino acids. Germline V lookup: CDR1 SGHTA, CDR2 FQGTGA. Trimming removed 1 base from V and 7 bases from J, with 13 bases in between. The CDR3 reads CASSLRLGGVGELFF. CDR3 bases: TGTGCCAGCAGCTTAAGGCTGGGAGGCGTCGGGGAGCTGTTTTTT.

The chain couples TRBV5-1 to TRBJ1-4, with D possibly TRBD1 on 5 matching bases. Germline assignment: CDR1 SGHRS and CDR2 YFSETQ. The CDR3 is 14 residues long. Deletions cut 0 bases from V and 8 bases from J, with 11 bases between. CDR3 sequence (DNA): TGCGCCAGCAGCTTGGAGGGGATGGGGGAAAAACTGTTTTTT. This gives the protein CASSLEGMGEKLFF.

This clone appeared once. The chain couples TRBV7-2 to TRBJ1-1; TRBD1 might be the D (5 bases). Germline loops: CDR1 SGHTA, CDR2 FQGNSA. This CDR3 comprises 14 residues. V lost 2 bases to trimming and J lost 1 base, with 8 bases between them. The CDR3 DNA follows: TGTGCCAGCAGCTTATTAGGACAGAACACTGAAGCTTTCTTT. Translation: CASSLLGQNTEAFF.

This sequence joins TRBV6-5 and TRBJ1-2; tentative D call: TRBD1 (5 bases). In germline, CDR1 is MNHEY, CDR2 SVGAGI. The CDR3 is made up of 13 amino acids. V lost 7 bases, J lost 3 bases, and 12 bases lay in between. The DNA for the CDR3 is TGTGCCAGCACAGCAGACAGCGACTATGGCTACACCTTC. Protein product: CASTADSDYGYTF.

The chain combines TRBV20-1 with TRBJ2-1; D remains ambiguous. V shed 3 bases and J shed 0 bases, with 9 bases lying between them. Germline assignment: CDR1 DFQATT and CDR2 SNEGSKA (reference sequence). The CDR3 runs 14 residues. DNA for the CDR3: TGCAGTGCTAGTGGGCTCGTCTCCTACAATGAGCAGTTCTTC. This gives the protein CSASGLVSYNEQFF.

The genes are TRBV14 and TRBJ2-7; D might be TRBD1 (6 bases). V lost 0 bases to trimming and J lost 4 bases, with 10 bases between them. The CDR3 extends over 14 amino acids. Per germline, CDR1 SGHDN and CDR2 FVKESK. The CDR3 DNA follows: TGTGCCAGCAGCCAAGAGATTAGGGGGTACGAGCAGTACTTC. Its translation: CASSQEIRGYEQYF.

This sequence joins TRBV5-4 and TRBJ1-2; maybe TRBD1 (5 bases). V shed 5 bases and J shed 6 bases, with 17 bases lying between them. The CDR3 loop spans 14 amino acids. Germline V CDR1 and CDR2: SGHNT, YYREEE (reference sequence). The CDR3 DNA follows: TGTGCCAGCAGATCTGGGGGGGGGAGCCATGGCTACACCTTC. Protein: CASRSGGGSHGYTF.

This clone was seen just once. V gene TRBV5-1 combines with J gene TRBJ2-7, with D hard to call. The CDR3 extends over 15 amino acids. V lost 4 bases and J lost 1, with 15 bases in between. Germline V gene lookup returns CDR1 SGHRS and CDR2 YFSETQ. The CDR3 spells CASSPGFTVSYEQYF. The DNA for the CDR3 is TGCGCCAGCAGCCCCGGTTTTACGGTATCCTACGAGCAGTACTTC.

The chain links TRBV7-9 to TRBJ1-2; 9 nucleotides line up with TRBD1. Trimming took 4 bases from V and 4 from J; bases not matched to a gene: 7. CDR1 and CDR2 (germline): SEHNR, FQNEAQ (reference sequence). This CDR3 has 15 residues. The CDR3 bases are TGTGCCAGCAGCTCACAGGGGGCTCCCTCCTATGGCTACACCTTC. Translation: CASSSQGAPSYGYTF.

The rearrangement links TRBV2 to TRBJ2-3; D not resolved. Trimming took 1 base from V and 4 from J, leaving 9 bases between them. Germline-derived CDR1 and CDR2 are SNHLY and FYNNEI. The CDR3 is made up of 14 amino acids. In DNA form, the CDR3 reads TGTGCCAGCAGTGAAGACTACCGTGCAGATACGCAGTATTTT. Its translation is CASSEDYRADTQYF.

The chain links TRBV5-1 to TRBJ1-1; perhaps TRBD1 as D (6 bases). V gave up 4 bases and J gave up 6 bases, with 16 bases separating them. This CDR3 has 14 amino acids. The germline CDR1 and CDR2 sequences are SGHRS and YFSETQ. The CDR3 region has the DNA TGCGCCAGCAGCCTTCAGGGGCAGAAGGCTGAAGCTTTCTTT. It codes for CASSLQGQKAEAFF. The variable domain in full, completed from reference TRBV5-1 and TRBJ1-1, reads KAGVTQTPRYLIKTRGQQVTLSCSPISGHRSVSWYQQTPGQGLQFLFEYFSETQRNKGNFPGRFSGRQFSNSRSEMNVSTLELGDSALYLCASSLQGQKAEAFFGQGTRLTVV.

This chain joins TRBV23-1 and TRBJ1-1; D ambiguous. TRBV23-1 falls under the ORF class, with uncertain function. The CDR3 is 15 amino acids. Trimming shortened V by 1 base and J by 1 base, and 10 bases separated the two germline ends. In nucleotides, the CDR3 is TGCGCCAGCAGTCAATGGGTTGAGGCGAACACTGAAGCTTTCTTT. This codes for CASSQWVEANTEAFF.

J is TRBJ2-5 and V is TRBV4-1; 8 bases align to TRBD1. The germline V gene has CDR1 MGHRA and CDR2 YSYEKL. There are 15 residues in the CDR3. After removal of 2 bases from V and 4 bases from J, the junction contained 6 bases not matched to a gene. The chain's CDR3 is CASSQRDRYRETQYF. The CDR3 DNA is TGCGCCAGCAGCCAAAGGGACAGGTACCGAGAGACCCAGTACTTC.

This chain uses TRBV10-3 with TRBJ1-6, with D possibly matching TRBD1 (6 bases). The CDR3 is 15 residues long. The germline V gene encodes CDR1 ENHRY and CDR2 SYGVKD. Between the trimmed V and J ends, which lost 6 bases and 8 bases, there was a span of 17 bases. Here the CDR3 reads CAISLTGTIDSPLHF. The CDR3 nucleotides are TGTGCCATCAGCCTAACAGGGACTATAGATTCACCCCTCCACTTT.

J is TRBJ2-1 and V is TRBV5-1; 7 positions match TRBD1. CDR1 is SGHRS and CDR2 is YFSETQ in the germline V gene. J was trimmed by 5 bases and V by 3 bases; bases with no gene match: 8. The CDR3 contains 15 residues. CDR3 in DNA: TGCGCCAGCAGCTCACAGGGGACCTACCACAATGAGCAGTTCTTC. Translation gives CASSSQGTYHNEQFF.